This TCR beta chain was identified during a study of cytomegalovirus exposure and HLA in healthy donors. Study-wide background: Out of about 190 million T cells, an earlier analysis found about 120 million unique TCR beta sequences in total.

Participants comprised healthy donors of bone marrow. On this clone: As yet, its antigen is unknown.

Broader study findings: Serostatus for CMV was the only available immune exposure information. A later analysis showed TCR association rates differing by HLA locus, peaking at DRB1 and lowest at HLA-C.

PCR was performed using 60 Vbeta and 13 Jbeta primers. Using immunoSEQ multiplex PCR, the repertoire was profiled, and TCRdb retains in-frame clones only, with some absent. Its clone listing holds 30,000 to 50,000 clones. The sequencing sample was made of PBMCs. This sequence was found in a woman younger than 45 in good health and CMV-seropositive.

The CDR3 protein is CASSTTGALYNEQFF. The CDR3 DNA follows: TGCGCCAGCAGCACGACAGGGGCCCTCTACAATGAGCAGTTCTTC. The rearrangement joins TRBV5-1 to TRBJ2-1; the match to TRBD1 covers 8 bases. V was pared by 4 bases and J by 3 bases, with 6 bases of the junction left unmatched. CDR1 and CDR2 from the germline V gene are SGHRS and YFSETQ. The CDR3 sequence is 15 residues long.